The 24 T cell receptor beta chains presented below share a single source sample, sequenced in a study of CD8+ T cells in alopecia areata. Treatment: oral pan-JAK inhibitor, 5-10 mg twice daily. Following RNA extraction, reverse transcription yielded cDNA that acted as the sequencing template. Clones were sequenced by immunoSEQ multiplex PCR, and TCRdb holds only the in-frame ones, with some missing. The sample shows 90,000 or so clones, about 40% of them seen only once. Here the sequenced sample was CD8+ T cells sorted from blood, taken at week 24, from a patient treated with tofacitinib. These receptors all stem from a human donor with alopecia areata.

The count of this clone is one. V usage is TRBV30 and J usage is TRBJ2-7, with TRBD1 matching over 8 bases. The CDR3 loop spans 13 amino acids. V lost 0 bases and J lost 2; bases outside the gene matches: 0. Germline V gives CDR1 GTSNPN, CDR2 SVGIG (reference sequence). The CDR3 is CAWSVQGAYEQYF. The DNA of the CDR3 is TGTGCCTGGAGTGTACAGGGGGCCTACGAGCAGTACTTC.

The chain recombines TRBV29-1 with TRBJ2-2; 11 nucleotides match TRBD2. The CDR3 covers 16 residues. The junction had 14 bases not matched to a gene; V was cut back by 7 bases and J by 7 bases. The germline V gene has CDR1 SQVTM and CDR2 ANQGSEA. CDR3 protein: CSERRTTSGMVGELFF. DNA of the CDR3: TGCAGCGAACGGAGGACGACTAGCGGGATGGTCGGGGAGCTGTTTTTT.

DNA for the CDR3: TGTGCCAGCAGGGCCCGGACGGGACCCTACAATGAGCAGTTCTTC. Its translation is CASRARTGPYNEQFF. V is TRBV6-1 and J is TRBJ2-1; TRBD1 or TRBD2 may be the D gene (5 bases each). The germline V gene has CDR1 MNHNS and CDR2 SASEGT. The V and J ends lost 6 bases and 2 bases respectively, with 14 bases between them. This CDR3 comprises 15 residues.

This clone was seen once. The chain carries TRBV29-1 and TRBJ2-3, with 7 bases fitting TRBD1. V lost 6 bases to trimming and J lost 3 bases; unmatched junction nucleotides: 15. The germline gives CDR1 SQVTM, CDR2 ANQGSEA. This CDR3 has 16 amino acids. CDR3: CSVGSVATGRTDTQYF. In DNA, the CDR3 is TGCAGCGTAGGGAGCGTCGCGACAGGGAGAACAGATACGCAGTATTTT.

As regards this clone: The sample carries other DNA sequences with the same CDR3. CDR3 bases: TGCAGCGTCAACCAGGGGGGGTGGGGGCAGCCCCAGCATTTT. This translates into CSVNQGGWGQPQHF. V gene TRBV29-1 combines with J gene TRBJ1-5, with 7 bases fitting TRBD1. This CDR3 has 14 residues. Unmatched junction bases numbered 12, after V lost 6 bases and J lost 7 bases. Germline CDR1 and CDR2: SQVTM and ANQGSEA.

This chain joins TRBV7-8 and TRBJ2-3; no firm D call. V was cut by 2 bases and J by 2 bases, with 14 bases left in between. Germline V gives CDR1 SGHVS, CDR2 FQNEAQ. This CDR3 region has 16 residues. The CDR3 here is CASSLRPGSSTDTQYF. Here the CDR3 DNA reads TGTGCCAGCAGCTTACGTCCCGGGTCCTCCACAGATACGCAGTATTTT. The full variable domain, in which reference TRBV7-8 and TRBJ2-3 provide the parts outside the CDR3, is GAGVSQSPRYKVAKRGQDVALRCDPISGHVSLFWYQQALGQGPEFLTYFQNEAQLDKSGLPSDRFFAERPEGSVSTLKIQRTQQEDSAVYLCASSLRPGSSTDTQYFGPGTRLTVL.

Regarding this clone: Germline is not matched at one junction end, which may reflect a read error. The chain carries TRBV7-7 and TRBJ2-7; D is ambiguous. Per germline, CDR1 SSHAT and CDR2 FNYEAQ (reference sequence). CDR3 length equals 13 residues. CDR3 DNA: TGTGCTAGCAGCCCCGGACGGTCCTACGAGCAGTACTTC. Translating gives CASSPGRSYEQYF.

In regard to this clone: This same CDR3 is encoded by further DNA sequences in the sample. The chain is built from TRBV6-5 and TRBJ2-1; unclear D gene. V was clipped by 6 bases and J by 4 bases, with 4 bases between them. CDR3 length equals 11 residues. The germline gives CDR1 MNHEY, CDR2 SVGAGI. In DNA, the CDR3 is TGTGCCAGCAGCTTATACAATGAGCAGTTCTTC. Amino acid sequence: CASSLYNEQFF.

Only a few counts were recorded for this clone. V is TRBV27 and J is TRBJ2-1; a weak D match, TRBD2 (6 bases). Trimming removed 5 bases from V and 2 bases from J, with 13 bases in between. Germline V gene sequence: CDR1 MNHEY, CDR2 SMNVEV (reference sequence). CDR3 size: 15 residues. Here the CDR3 reads CASSPAGLTYNEQFF. DNA of the CDR3: TGTGCCAGCAGTCCCGCGGGACTGACCTACAATGAGCAGTTCTTC.

There are a few counts of this clone. The J gene is TRBJ2-7, the V gene TRBV28, with 9 bases aligning to TRBD1. The CDR3 loop spans 14 amino acids. The V and J ends lost 6 bases and 3 bases, in that order; junction bases with no gene match: 6. Germline assignment: CDR1 MDHEN and CDR2 SYDVKM. CDR3 bases: TGTGCCAGCAGGGCGACAGGGGGACTCTACGAGCAGTACTTC. Translation: CASRATGGLYEQYF.

This clone was seen only a few times. The chain is built from TRBV4-1 and TRBJ2-7; a weak D match, TRBD2 (7 bases). Trimming left V 4 bases short and J 6 bases short, with 16 bases between. The CDR3 sequence is 14 residues long. Germline CDR1 is MGHRA and CDR2 is YSYEKL. In DNA form, the CDR3 reads TGCGCCAGCAGCCGGGCAGGGGAGGGGAGCGAGCAGTACTTC. This sequence encodes CASSRAGEGSEQYF.

The sample holds many counts of this clone. The chain carries TRBV5-5 and TRBJ2-7; 8 bases are shared with TRBD1. This CDR3 region has 14 residues. Looked up from germline, CDR1 is SGHKS and CDR2 is YYEKEE (reference sequence). The V segment lost 6 bases and the J segment 3 bases; nucleotides outside the gene matches: 8. CDR3 residues: CASNERTGLYEQYF. The CDR3 nucleotides are TGTGCCAGCAATGAACGGACAGGGCTCTACGAGCAGTACTTC.

This clone was counted only a few times. The chain carries TRBV6-1 and TRBJ1-1, with TRBD1 matching over 8 bases. After removal of 2 bases from V and 8 bases from J, the junction contained 16 bases not matched to a gene. Per germline, CDR1 MNHNS and CDR2 SASEGT. The CDR3 extends over 17 amino acids. CDR3 sequence reads: CASSENPEQGATVEAFF. The CDR3 nucleotides are TGTGCCAGCAGTGAAAATCCCGAGCAGGGGGCCACTGTCGAAGCTTTCTTT.

The chain is built from TRBV4-3 and TRBJ2-1, with TRBD2 identical over 9 bases. The CDR3 loop spans 15 amino acids. The V gene end was trimmed by 5 bases and the J gene end by 5 bases; junction bases not matched to a gene: 7. Germline V lookup: CDR1 LGHNA, CDR2 YSLEER. CDR3 region: CASSSGTSSNNEQFF. For the CDR3, the DNA is TGCGCCAGCAGCTCCGGGACTAGCAGCAACAATGAGCAGTTCTTC.

The rearrangement links TRBV7-6 to TRBJ1-1; D not resolved. V was shortened by 4 bases and J by 5 bases, with 8 bases between the two germline ends. The germline CDR1 and CDR2 sequences are SGHVS and FNYEAQ. CDR3 size: 12 residues. The CDR3 loop reads CASSSRGTEAFF. CDR3 in DNA: TGTGCCAGCAGCTCCCGGGGTACTGAAGCTTTCTTT.

This sequence joins TRBV29-1 and TRBJ2-5; D remains unclear. The end of the DNA fits TRBJ2-7 better, so the J call may be wrong. This CDR3 contains 11 residues. Germline V gene lookup returns CDR1 SQVTM and CDR2 ANQGSEA. DNA for the CDR3: TGCAGCGTTGGTGGGGTCTACGAGCAGTACTTC. Its translation is CSVGGVYEQYF.

This clone turned up a few times. V usage is TRBV19 and J usage is TRBJ2-3; D is possibly TRBD2 (6 bases). This CDR3 is built from 12 residues. Between the trimmed V and J ends, which lost 9 bases and 4 bases, there was a span of 11 bases. CDR1 is LNHDA, CDR2 SQIVND, per germline (reference sequence). Here the CDR3 DNA reads TGTGCCAGCCGTGGAGGGGCAGATACGCAGTATTTT. Translated: CASRGGADTQYF. Full variable domain (outside the CDR3, taken from reference TRBV19 and TRBJ2-3): DGGITQSPKYLFRKEGQNVTLSCEQNLNHDAMYWYRQDPGQGLRLIYYSQIVNDFQKGDIAEGYSVSREKKESFPLTVTSAQKNPTAFYLCASRGGADTQYFGPGTRLTVL.

This clone turned up a few times. This chain uses TRBV29-1 with TRBJ2-7, with TRBD1 matching over 7 bases. The V gene's germline CDR1 is SQVTM and CDR2 ANQGSEA. Trimming cost V 4 bases and J 0 bases; bases outside gene matches: 6. The CDR3 is 14 residues long. The CDR3 reads CSVGQTGSSYEQYF. The DNA of the CDR3 is TGCAGCGTTGGTCAGACAGGGAGCTCCTACGAGCAGTACTTC.

CDR3 amino acids: CASRDSGTPQGNEQFF. CDR3 coding DNA: TGTGCTAGTAGGGACAGCGGGACCCCTCAGGGCAATGAGCAGTTCTTC. This sequence joins TRBV12-5 and TRBJ2-1; D might be TRBD1 or TRBD2, each matching 7 bases. Trimming left V 8 bases short and J 6 bases short, with 23 bases between. This CDR3 is 16 amino acids long. Germline loops: CDR1 LGHNT, CDR2 FRNRAP.

This sequence joins TRBV7-8 and TRBJ2-5; possible D gene TRBD1, 6 bases. Trimming pared 5 bases from V and 3 bases from J, leaving 13 bases between. The CDR3 loop spans 14 amino acids. The germline CDR1 and CDR2 sequences are SGHVS and FQNEAQ. Written as DNA, the CDR3 is TGTGCCAGCAGCCGTACTTACAGGGAAGAGACCCAGTACTTC. It translates to CASSRTYREETQYF.

This chain links TRBV4-2 with TRBJ1-2; D remains unclear. The V and J ends lost 4 bases and 0 bases respectively, with 6 bases between them. Germline assignment: CDR1 LGHNA and CDR2 YNFKEQ. This CDR3 region has 13 residues. The CDR3 here is CASSPGANYGYTF. CDR3 sequence (DNA): TGTGCCAGCAGCCCTGGTGCTAACTATGGCTACACCTTC.

The chain employs TRBV9 and TRBJ2-3; tentatively, D is TRBD2 (6 bases). The CDR3 is 15 residues long. V was trimmed by 6 bases and J by 1 base, leaving 15 bases between them. The germline CDR1 and CDR2 sequences are SGDLS and YYNGEE. This chain's CDR3 is CASNEIPGGTDTQYF. The CDR3 bases are TGTGCCAGCAACGAAATCCCGGGAGGCACAGATACGCAGTATTTT.

This clone was seen a handful of times. The chain combines TRBV30 with TRBJ1-1; D is uncertain. The V gene's germline CDR1 is GTSNPN and CDR2 SVGIG (reference sequence). The CDR3 spans 14 residues. V gave up 2 bases and J gave up 4 bases, with 14 bases separating them. CDR3 protein: CAWSLGVVGTEAFF. The CDR3 DNA reads TGTGCCTGGAGTTTAGGCGTTGTTGGCACTGAAGCTTTCTTT.

The chain uses TRBV10-2 and TRBJ2-7; D perhaps matches TRBD2 (5 bases). Trimming took 3 bases from V and 1 from J, leaving 7 bases between them. Germline CDR1 is WSHSY and CDR2 is SAAADI. The CDR3 runs 13 residues. DNA of the CDR3: TGCGCCAGCAGTGATGCGGGTTCCTACGAGCAGTACTTC. It codes for CASSDAGSYEQYF.